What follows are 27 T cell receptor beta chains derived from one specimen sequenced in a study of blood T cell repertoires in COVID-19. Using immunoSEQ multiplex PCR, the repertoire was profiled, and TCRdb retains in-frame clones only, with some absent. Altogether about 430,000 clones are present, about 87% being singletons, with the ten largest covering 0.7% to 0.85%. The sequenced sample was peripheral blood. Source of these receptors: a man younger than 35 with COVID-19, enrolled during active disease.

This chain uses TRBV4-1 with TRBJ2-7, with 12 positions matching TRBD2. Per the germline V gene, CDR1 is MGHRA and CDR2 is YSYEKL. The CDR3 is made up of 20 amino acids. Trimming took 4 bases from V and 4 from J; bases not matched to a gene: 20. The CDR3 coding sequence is TGCGCCAGCAGCCCGTGGACCCACAGGAATCTAGCGGGGGGGAAATACGAGCAGTACTTC. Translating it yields CASSPWTHRNLAGGKYEQYF.

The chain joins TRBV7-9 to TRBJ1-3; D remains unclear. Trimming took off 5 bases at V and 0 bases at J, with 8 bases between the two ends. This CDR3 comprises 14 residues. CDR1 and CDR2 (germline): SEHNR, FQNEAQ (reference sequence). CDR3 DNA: TGTGCCAGCAGCCGCGGGCACTCTGGAAACACCATATATTTT. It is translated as CASSRGHSGNTIYF.

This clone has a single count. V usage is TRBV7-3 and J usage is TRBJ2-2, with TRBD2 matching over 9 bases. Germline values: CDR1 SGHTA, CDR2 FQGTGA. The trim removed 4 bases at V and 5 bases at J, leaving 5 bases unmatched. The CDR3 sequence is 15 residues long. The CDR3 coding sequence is TGTGCCAGCAGCTGGACTAGCGTGGGGACCGGGGAGCTGTTTTTT. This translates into CASSWTSVGTGELFF. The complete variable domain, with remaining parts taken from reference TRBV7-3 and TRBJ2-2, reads GAGVSQTPSNKVTEKGKYVELRCDPISGHTALYWYRQSLGQGPEFLIYFQGTGAADDSGLPNDRFFAVRPEGSVSTLKIQRTERGDSAVYLCASSWTSVGTGELFFGEGSRLTVL.

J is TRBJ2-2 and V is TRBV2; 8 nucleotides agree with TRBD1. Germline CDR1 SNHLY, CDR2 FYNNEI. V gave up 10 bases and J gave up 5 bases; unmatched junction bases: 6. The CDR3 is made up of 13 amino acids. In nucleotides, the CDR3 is TGTGCCACTCGGACAGGGTTTACCGGGGAGCTGTTTTTT. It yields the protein CATRTGFTGELFF.

CDR3 nucleotides: TGCAGCGTTGAATTTCGGGCAGGGGGGTTCCAAGAGACCCAGTACTTC. It encodes CSVEFRAGGFQETQYF. The V and J genes are TRBV29-1 and TRBJ2-5; D is possibly TRBD1 (7 bases). Trimming took off 2 bases at V and 1 base at J, with 17 bases between the two ends. Germline loops: CDR1 SQVTM, CDR2 ANQGSEA. This CDR3 spans 16 amino acids.

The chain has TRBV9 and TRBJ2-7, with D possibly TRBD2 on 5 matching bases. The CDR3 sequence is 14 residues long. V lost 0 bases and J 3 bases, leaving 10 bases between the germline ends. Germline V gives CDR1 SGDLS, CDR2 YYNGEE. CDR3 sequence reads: CASSVGTGFYEQYF. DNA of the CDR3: TGTGCCAGCAGCGTAGGGACGGGATTCTACGAGCAGTACTTC.

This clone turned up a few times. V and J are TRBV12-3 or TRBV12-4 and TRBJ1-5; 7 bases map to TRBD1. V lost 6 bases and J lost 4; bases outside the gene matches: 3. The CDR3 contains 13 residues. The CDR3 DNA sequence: TGTGCCAGCAGAGGGACAGTGAATCAGCCCCAGCATTTT. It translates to CASRGTVNQPQHF.

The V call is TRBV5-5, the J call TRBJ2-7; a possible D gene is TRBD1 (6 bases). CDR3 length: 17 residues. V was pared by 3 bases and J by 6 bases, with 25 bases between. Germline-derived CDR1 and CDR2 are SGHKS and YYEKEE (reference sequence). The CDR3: CASSSLFSQGFVGEQYF. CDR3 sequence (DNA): TGTGCCAGCAGCTCCCTTTTTTCGCAGGGGTTTGTTGGCGAGCAGTACTTC.

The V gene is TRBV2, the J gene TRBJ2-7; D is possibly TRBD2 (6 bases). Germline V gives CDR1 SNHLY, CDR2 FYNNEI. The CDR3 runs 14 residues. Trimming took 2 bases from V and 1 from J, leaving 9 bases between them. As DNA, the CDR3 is TGTGCCAGCAGTGAACTAGCGACGTCCTACGAGCAGTACTTC. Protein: CASSELATSYEQYF.

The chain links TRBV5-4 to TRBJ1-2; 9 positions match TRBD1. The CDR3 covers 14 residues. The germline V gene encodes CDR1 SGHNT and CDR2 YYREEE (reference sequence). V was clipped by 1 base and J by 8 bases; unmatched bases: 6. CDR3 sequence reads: CASSLITGGDGYTF. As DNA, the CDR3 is TGTGCCAGCAGCTTGATCACAGGGGGCGACGGCTACACCTTC.

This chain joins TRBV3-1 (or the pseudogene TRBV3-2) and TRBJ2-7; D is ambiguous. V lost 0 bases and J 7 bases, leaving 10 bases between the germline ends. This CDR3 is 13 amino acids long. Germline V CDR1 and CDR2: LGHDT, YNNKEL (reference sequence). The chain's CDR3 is CASSQEARGEQYF. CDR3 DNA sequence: TGTGCCAGCAGCCAAGAAGCCCGCGGAGAGCAGTACTTC.

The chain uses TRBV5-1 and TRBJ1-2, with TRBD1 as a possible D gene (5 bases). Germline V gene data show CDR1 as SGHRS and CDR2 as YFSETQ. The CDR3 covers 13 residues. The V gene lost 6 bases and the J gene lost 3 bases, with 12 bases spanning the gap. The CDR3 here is CASTLGTYYGYTF. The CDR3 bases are TGCGCCAGCACCCTGGGGACTTACTATGGCTACACCTTC.

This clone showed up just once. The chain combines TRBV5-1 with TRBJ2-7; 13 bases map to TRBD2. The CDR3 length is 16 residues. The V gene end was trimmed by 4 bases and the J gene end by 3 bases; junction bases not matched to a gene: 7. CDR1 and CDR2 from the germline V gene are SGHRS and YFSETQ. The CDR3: CASSLQGTSGVYEQYF. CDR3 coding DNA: TGCGCCAGCAGCCTCCAAGGGACTAGCGGGGTCTACGAGCAGTACTTC.

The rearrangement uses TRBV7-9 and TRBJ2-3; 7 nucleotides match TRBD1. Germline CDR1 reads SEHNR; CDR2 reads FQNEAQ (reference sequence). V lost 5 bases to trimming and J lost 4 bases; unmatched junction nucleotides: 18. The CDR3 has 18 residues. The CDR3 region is CASSKTGFSPGRSDTQYF. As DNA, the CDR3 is TGTGCCAGCAGCAAGACAGGGTTCAGTCCGGGACGTTCAGATACGCAGTATTTT. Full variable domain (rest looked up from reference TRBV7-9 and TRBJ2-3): DTGVSQNPRHKITKRGQNVTFRCDPISEHNRLYWYRQTLGQGPEFLTYFQNEAQLEKSRLLSDRFSAERPKGSFSTLEIQRTEQGDSAMYLCASSKTGFSPGRSDTQYFGPGTRLTVL.

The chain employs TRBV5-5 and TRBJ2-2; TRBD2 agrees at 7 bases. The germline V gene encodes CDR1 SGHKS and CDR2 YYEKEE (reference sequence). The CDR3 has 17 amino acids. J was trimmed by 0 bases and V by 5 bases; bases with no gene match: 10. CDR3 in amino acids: CASSSPRGGSNTGELFF. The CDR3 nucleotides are TGTGCCAGCAGTTCCCCACGCGGGGGATCGAACACCGGGGAGCTGTTTTTT.

The CDR3 sequence: CASSQDSFEQYF. The DNA for the CDR3 is TGTGCCAGCAGCCAGGACAGTTTCGAGCAGTACTTC. The chain has TRBV13 and TRBJ2-7, with a tentative D call TRBD1 (6 bases). V was pared by 5 bases and J by 6 bases, with 11 bases between. The CDR3 consists of 12 residues. Germline-derived CDR1 and CDR2 are PRHDT and FYEKMQ (reference sequence).

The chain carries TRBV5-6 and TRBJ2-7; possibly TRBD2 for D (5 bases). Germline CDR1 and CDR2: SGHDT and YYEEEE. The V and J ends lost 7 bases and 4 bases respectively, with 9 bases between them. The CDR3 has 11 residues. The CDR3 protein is CASLDSYEQYF. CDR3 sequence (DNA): TGTGCCAGCCTGGACTCTTACGAGCAGTACTTC.

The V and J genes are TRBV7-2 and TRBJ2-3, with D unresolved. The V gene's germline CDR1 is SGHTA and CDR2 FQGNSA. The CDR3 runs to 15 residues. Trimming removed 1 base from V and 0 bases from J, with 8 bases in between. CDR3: CASSLDFISTDTQYF. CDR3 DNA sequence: TGTGCCAGCAGCTTAGACTTTATAAGCACAGATACGCAGTATTTT. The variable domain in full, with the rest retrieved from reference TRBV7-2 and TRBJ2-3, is GAGVSQSPSNKVTEKGKDVELRCDPISGHTALYWYRQSLGQGLEFLIYFQGNSAPDKSGLPSDRFSAERTGGSVSTLTIQRTQQEDSAVYLCASSLDFISTDTQYFGPGTRLTVL.

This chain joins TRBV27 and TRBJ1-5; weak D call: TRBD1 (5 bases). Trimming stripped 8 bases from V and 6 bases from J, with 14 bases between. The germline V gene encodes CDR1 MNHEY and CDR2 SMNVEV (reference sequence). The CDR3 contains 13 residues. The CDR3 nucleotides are TGTGCCAGCGGACCCCTCGGGGGTCAGCCCCAGCATTTT. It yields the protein CASGPLGGQPQHF.

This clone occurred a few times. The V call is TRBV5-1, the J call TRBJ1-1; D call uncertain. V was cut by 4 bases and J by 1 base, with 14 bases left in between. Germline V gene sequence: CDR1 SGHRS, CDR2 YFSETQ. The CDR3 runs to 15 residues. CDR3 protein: CASSPGREKNTEAFF. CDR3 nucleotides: TGCGCCAGCAGCCCGGGGAGGGAGAAGAACACTGAAGCTTTCTTT. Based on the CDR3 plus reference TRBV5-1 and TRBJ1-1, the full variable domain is KAGVTQTPRYLIKTRGQQVTLSCSPISGHRSVSWYQQTPGQGLQFLFEYFSETQRNKGNFPGRFSGRQFSNSRSEMNVSTLELGDSALYLCASSPGREKNTEAFFGQGTRLTVV.

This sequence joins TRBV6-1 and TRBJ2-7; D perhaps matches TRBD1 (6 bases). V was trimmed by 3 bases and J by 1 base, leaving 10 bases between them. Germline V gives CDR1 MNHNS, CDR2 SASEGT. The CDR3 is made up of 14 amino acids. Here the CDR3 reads CASSDLDSSYEQYF. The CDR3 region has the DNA TGTGCCAGCAGTGACCTGGACAGTTCCTACGAGCAGTACTTC.

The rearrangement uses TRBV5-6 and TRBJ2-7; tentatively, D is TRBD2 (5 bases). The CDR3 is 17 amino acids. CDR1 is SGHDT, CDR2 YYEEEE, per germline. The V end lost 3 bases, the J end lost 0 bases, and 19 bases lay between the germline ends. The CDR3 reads CASSSGITPARSYEQYF. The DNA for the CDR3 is TGTGCCAGCAGCTCCGGGATTACCCCCGCCCGCTCCTACGAGCAGTACTTC. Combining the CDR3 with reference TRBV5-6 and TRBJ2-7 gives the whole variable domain DAGVTQSPTHLIKTRGQQVTLRCSPKSGHDTVSWYQQALGQGPQFIFQYYEEEERQRGNFPDRFSGHQFPNYSSELNVNALLLGDSALYLCASSSGITPARSYEQYFGPGTRLTVT.

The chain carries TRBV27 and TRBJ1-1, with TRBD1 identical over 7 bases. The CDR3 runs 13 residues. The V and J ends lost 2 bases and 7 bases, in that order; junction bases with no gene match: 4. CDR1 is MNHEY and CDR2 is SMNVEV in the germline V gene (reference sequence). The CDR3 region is CASSLGQGGEAFF. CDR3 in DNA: TGTGCCAGCAGTTTAGGGCAGGGGGGTGAAGCTTTCTTT.

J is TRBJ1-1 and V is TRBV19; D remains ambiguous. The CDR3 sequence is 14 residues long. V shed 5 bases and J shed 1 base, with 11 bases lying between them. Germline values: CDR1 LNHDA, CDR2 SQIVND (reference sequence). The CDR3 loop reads CASSHPGGNTEAFF. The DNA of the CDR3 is TGTGCCAGTAGTCACCCCGGAGGGAACACTGAAGCTTTCTTT.

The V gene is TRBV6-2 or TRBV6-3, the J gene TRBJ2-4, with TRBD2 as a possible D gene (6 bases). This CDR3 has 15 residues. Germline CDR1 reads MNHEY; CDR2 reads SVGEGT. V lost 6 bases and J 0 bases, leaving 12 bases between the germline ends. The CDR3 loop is CASSPGDLAKNIQYF. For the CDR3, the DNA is TGTGCCAGCAGCCCGGGAGACCTAGCCAAAAACATTCAGTACTTC.

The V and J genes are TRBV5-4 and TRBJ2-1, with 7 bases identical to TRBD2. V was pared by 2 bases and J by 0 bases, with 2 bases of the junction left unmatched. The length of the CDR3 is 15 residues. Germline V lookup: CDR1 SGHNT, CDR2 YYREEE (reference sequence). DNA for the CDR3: TGTGCCAGCAGCTTTGGGGGGGGCTCCTACAATGAGCAGTTCTTC. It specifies CASSFGGGSYNEQFF.

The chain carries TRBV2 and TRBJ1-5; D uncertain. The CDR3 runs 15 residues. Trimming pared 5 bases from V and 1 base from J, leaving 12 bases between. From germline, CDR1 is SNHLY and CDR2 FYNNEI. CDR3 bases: TGTGCCAGCAGTCTTAACCTCGCGAGCAATCAGCCCCAGCATTTT. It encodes CASSLNLASNQPQHF.